These T cell receptor beta chains were read from a single sample in a study of shared clonotypes between healthy human individuals. Clones were sequenced by immunoSEQ multiplex PCR, and TCRdb holds only the in-frame ones, with some missing. Counted here are millions of clones, around nine tenths occurring once; the ten biggest clones make up about 0.13%. Sequencing was done on a sample of naive CD4+ T cells sorted from blood. The receptor set was obtained from a man younger than 30 in good health. The conserved cysteine and the conserved F or W are not part of the CDR3 here. The order of the fields is J gene, V gene, clone size, CDR3 protein. Some rows mark clone size as missing; the rest say once, few, many or name a class of expanded clone.

TRBJ2-5	TRBV29-1	NA	SVGQGGLAGGRETQY
TRBJ1-1	TRBV10-3	NA	AISDPSKDTEAF
TRBJ1-2	TRBV30	NA	AWSVAVRSYGYT
TRBJ2-2	TRBV4-3	NA	ASSQVSAPGELF
TRBJ2-5	TRBV18	NA	ASSLISQETQY
TRBJ2-3	TRBV5-4	NA	ASSLNDDTQY
TRBJ2-2	TRBV5-8	once	ASSTGATNTGELF
TRBJ2-5	TRBV5-4	NA	ASSLEGGGTQY
TRBJ2-3	TRBV7-3	NA	ASSFGQITDTQY
TRBJ2-6	TRBV18	NA	ASSGTGAGANVLT
TRBJ1-4	TRBV6-1	NA	ASSLRVFKEKLF
TRBJ2-7	TRBV28	once	ASSRAGTGGYEQY
TRBJ2-5	TRBV25-1	NA	ASSIAGGPETQY
TRBJ2-2	TRBV29-1	NA	SVGPGGGHTGELF
TRBJ1-2	TRBV28	NA	ASSLPGYGYT
TRBJ1-3	TRBV6-6	NA	ASSYVGSGNTIY
TRBJ2-5	TRBV30	NA	AWSPKSGTQY
TRBJ1-5	TRBV18	NA	ASSPPQGLGPQH
TRBJ2-2	TRBV29-1	NA	SATSGGAGTGELF
TRBJ2-7	TRBV10-1	few	ASRTTSYEQY
TRBJ1-2	TRBV10-3	NA	AISELGPNDYGYT
TRBJ1-6	TRBV6-5	NA	ASRRENNSPLH
TRBJ1-3	TRBV7-8	once	ASSFNRGYSSGNTIY
TRBJ2-3	TRBV5-1	NA	ASSRGTSGGVSTDTQY
TRBJ1-5	TRBV7-9	NA	ASSLGPGGDQPQH
TRBJ1-2	TRBV6-6	few	ASSYSGRGNYGYT
TRBJ2-1	TRBV2	once	ASVVSGRAGNEQF
TRBJ2-5	TRBV7-2	NA	ASSLQRGGSQETQY
TRBJ2-7	TRBV5-4	NA	ASSLDQLAGGPGHQYEQY
TRBJ1-5	TRBV7-2	NA	ASSLAPGTGAQPQH
TRBJ2-7	TRBV5-6	NA	ASSLPGLAFYEQY
TRBJ2-3	TRBV18	NA	ASSLLEGTDTQY
TRBJ2-5	TRBV11-2	NA	ASSLAGTKVETQY
TRBJ1-3	TRBV11-2	once	ASSFNFHTIY
TRBJ1-2	TRBV2	NA	ASSEASDPPYTYGYT
TRBJ2-5	TRBV7-9	NA	ASTRSGPAYQETQY
TRBJ2-7	TRBV2	few	ASRRLEQY
TRBJ1-1	TRBV5-1	few	ASSANLQGEAF
TRBJ1-1	TRBV6-5	NA	ASSYSGGALGTEAF
TRBJ2-5	TRBV10-1	NA	ASSLSGSVETQY